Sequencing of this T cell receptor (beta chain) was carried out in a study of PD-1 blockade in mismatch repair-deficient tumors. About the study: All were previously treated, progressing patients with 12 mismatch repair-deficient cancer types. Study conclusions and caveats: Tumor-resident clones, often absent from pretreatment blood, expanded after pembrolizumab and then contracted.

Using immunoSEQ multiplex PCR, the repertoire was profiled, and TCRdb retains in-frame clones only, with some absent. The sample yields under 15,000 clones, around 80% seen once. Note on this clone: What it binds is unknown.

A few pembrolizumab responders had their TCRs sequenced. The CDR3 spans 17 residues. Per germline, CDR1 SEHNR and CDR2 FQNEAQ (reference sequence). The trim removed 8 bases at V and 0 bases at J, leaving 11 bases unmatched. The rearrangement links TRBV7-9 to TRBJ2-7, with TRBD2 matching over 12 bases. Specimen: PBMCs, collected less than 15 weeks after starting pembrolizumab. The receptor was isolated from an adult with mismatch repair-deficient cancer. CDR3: CASSATSGGLSSYEQYF. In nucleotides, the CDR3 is TGTGCCAGCTCGGCGACTAGCGGGGGTTTAAGCTCCTACGAGCAGTACTTC.